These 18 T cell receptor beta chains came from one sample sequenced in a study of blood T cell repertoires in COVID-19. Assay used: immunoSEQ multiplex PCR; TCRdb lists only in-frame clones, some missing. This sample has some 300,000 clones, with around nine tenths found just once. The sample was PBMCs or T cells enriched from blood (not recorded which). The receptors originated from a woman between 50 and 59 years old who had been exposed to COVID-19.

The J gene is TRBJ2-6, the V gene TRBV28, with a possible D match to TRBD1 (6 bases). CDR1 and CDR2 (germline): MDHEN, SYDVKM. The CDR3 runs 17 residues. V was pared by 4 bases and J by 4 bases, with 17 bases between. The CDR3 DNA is TGTGCCAGCAGTTCCCAGGGGCTCCTCCAGGGGGCCAACGTCCTGACTTTC. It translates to CASSSQGLLQGANVLTF.

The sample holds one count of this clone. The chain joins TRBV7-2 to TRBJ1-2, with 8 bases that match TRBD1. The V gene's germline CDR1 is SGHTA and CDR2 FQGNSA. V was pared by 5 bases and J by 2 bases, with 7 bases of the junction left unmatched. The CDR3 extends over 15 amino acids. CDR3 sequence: CASSTQGASNYGYTF. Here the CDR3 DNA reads TGTGCCAGCAGCACGCAGGGGGCCTCGAACTATGGCTACACCTTC.

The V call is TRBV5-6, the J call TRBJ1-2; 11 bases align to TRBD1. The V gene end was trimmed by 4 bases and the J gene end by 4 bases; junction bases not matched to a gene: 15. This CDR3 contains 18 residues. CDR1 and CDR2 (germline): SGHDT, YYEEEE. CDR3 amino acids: CASSPGQGALSRVYGYTF. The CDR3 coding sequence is TGTGCCAGCAGCCCAGGACAGGGGGCGCTGAGTAGGGTCTATGGCTACACCTTC.

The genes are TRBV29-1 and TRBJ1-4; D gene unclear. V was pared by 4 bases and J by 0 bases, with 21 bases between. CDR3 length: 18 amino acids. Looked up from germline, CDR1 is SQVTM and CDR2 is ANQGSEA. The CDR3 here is CSVVGRAELEATNEKLFF. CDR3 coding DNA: TGCAGCGTTGTGGGCCGGGCAGAGTTGGAGGCAACTAATGAAAAACTGTTTTTT.

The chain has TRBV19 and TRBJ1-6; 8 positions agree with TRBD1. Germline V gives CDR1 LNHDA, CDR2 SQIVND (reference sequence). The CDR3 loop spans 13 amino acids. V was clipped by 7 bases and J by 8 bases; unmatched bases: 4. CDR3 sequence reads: CASNGQGHSPLHF. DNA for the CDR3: TGTGCCAGTAATGGACAGGGCCATTCACCCCTCCACTTT.

The CDR3 DNA is TGTGCCAGCAGCTCCCCGACAGGGGACCAAGAGACCCAGTACTTC. Translated: CASSSPTGDQETQYF. J is TRBJ2-5 and V is TRBV7-9; 8 bases align to TRBD1. Germline CDR1 and CDR2: SEHNR and FQNEAQ (reference sequence). The CDR3 contains 15 residues. Trimming removed 4 bases from V and 0 bases from J; junction bases left unmatched: 4.

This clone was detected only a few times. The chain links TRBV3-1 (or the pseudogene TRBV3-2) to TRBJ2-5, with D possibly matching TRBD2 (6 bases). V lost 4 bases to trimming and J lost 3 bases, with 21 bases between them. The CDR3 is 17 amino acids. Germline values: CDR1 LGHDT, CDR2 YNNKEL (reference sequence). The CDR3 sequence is CASSLIRGGGIKETQYF. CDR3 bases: TGTGCCAGCAGCCTAATAAGGGGCGGCGGGATTAAAGAGACCCAGTACTTC.

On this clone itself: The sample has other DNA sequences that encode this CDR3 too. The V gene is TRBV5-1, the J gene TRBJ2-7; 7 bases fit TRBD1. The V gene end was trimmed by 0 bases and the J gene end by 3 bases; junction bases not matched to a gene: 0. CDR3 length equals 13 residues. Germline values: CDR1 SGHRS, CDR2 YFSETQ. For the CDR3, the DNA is TGCGCCAGCAGCTTGGACAGGGGCTACGAGCAGTACTTC. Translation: CASSLDRGYEQYF.

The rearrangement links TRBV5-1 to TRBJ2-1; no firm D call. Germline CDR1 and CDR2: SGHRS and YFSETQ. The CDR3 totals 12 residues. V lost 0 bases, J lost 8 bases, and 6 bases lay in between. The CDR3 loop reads CASSLATDEQFF. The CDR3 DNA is TGCGCCAGCAGCTTGGCTACAGATGAGCAGTTCTTC.

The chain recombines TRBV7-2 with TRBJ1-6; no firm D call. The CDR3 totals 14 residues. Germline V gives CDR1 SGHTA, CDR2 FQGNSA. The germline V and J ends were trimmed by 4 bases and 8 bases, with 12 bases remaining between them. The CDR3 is CASSSRVLDSPLHF. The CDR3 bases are TGTGCCAGCAGCTCCCGGGTCCTGGATTCACCCCTCCACTTT.

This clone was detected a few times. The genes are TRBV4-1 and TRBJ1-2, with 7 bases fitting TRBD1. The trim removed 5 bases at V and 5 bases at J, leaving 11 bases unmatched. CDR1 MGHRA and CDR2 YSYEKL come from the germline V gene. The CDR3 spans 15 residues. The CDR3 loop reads CASSTPTGNEYGYTF. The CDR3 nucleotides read TGCGCCAGCAGCACCCCGACAGGGAACGAATATGGCTACACCTTC.

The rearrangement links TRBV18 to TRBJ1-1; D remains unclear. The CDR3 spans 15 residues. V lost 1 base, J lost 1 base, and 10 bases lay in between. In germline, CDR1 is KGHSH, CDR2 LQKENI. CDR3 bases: TGTGCCAGCTCACCACTGGAGGCTGGGAACACTGAAGCTTTCTTT. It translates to CASSPLEAGNTEAFF.

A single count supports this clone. The CDR3 bases are TGTGCCAGCATATCGACAGGGTTTAACGGGGAGCTGTTTTTT. Its protein product is CASISTGFNGELFF. The chain uses TRBV6-5 and TRBJ2-2; 7 bases fit TRBD1. Per the germline V gene, CDR1 is MNHEY and CDR2 is SVGAGI. The trim removed 7 bases at V and 7 bases at J, leaving 9 bases unmatched. The CDR3 loop spans 14 amino acids.

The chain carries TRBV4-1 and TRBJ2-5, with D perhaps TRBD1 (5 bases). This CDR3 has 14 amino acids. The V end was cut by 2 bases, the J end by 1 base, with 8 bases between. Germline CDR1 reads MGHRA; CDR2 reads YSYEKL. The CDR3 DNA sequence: TGCGCCAGCAGCCAATGGACAAGCCAAGAGACCCAGTACTTC. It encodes CASSQWTSQETQYF.

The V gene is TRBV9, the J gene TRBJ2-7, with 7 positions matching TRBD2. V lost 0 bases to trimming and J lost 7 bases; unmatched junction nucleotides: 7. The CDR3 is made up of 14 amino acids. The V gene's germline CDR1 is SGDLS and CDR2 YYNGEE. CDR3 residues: CASSVAVGGGEQYF. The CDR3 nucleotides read TGTGCCAGCAGCGTAGCGGTCGGGGGAGGGGAGCAGTACTTC.

The CDR3: CASSRDRVGNTGELFF. CDR3 coding DNA: TGTGCCAGCAGCCGGGACAGGGTAGGGAACACCGGGGAGCTGTTTTTT. The rearrangement links TRBV5-8 to TRBJ2-2, with 9 bases aligning to TRBD1. V shed 4 bases and J 1 base; nucleotides not matched to a gene: 5. Germline values: CDR1 SGHTS, CDR2 YDEGEE. This CDR3 region has 16 residues.

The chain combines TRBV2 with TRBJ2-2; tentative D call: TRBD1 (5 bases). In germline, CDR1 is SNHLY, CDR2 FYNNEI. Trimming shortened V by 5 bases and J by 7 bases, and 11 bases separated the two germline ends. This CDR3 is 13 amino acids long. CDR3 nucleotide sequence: TGTGCCAGCAGTTTCGTCCAGGGCGGGGAGCTGTTTTTT. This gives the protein CASSFVQGGELFF.

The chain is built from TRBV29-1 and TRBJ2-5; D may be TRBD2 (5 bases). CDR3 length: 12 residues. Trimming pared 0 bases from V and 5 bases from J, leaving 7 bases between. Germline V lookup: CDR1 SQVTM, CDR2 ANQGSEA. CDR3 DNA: TGCAGCGTTGAAGAGGGAGCTGAGACCCAGTACTTC. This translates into CSVEEGAETQYF.